The 19 T cell receptor beta chains reported below all come from one sample, sequenced in a study of post-analysis software for immune sequencing data (dated by TCRdb to between 2015 and 2016). Overall study outcomes, separate from this receptor: A handful of TRBV segments, including TRBV5-6, TRBV5-1 and TRBV20-1, were significantly more frequent in patients than controls.

The antigens of these receptors remain unknown. Libraries were constructed by PCR. The sequencer listed for this sample is Illumina HiSeq 2500. Unique molecular identifiers were incorporated into TCR beta cDNA libraries to reduce PCR and sequencing biases. TCRdb trimmed the raw reads at Q25, called clones with MiXCR and kept productive beta chains. Every distinct CDR3 protein forms one entry, paired with its most common genes and DNA. In this sample the table shows about 540,000 distinct CDR3 sequences, under 40% of which occur a single time. The ten largest make up under 7% of the sample. Material for sequencing was blood. The origin of the receptors is a girl under 18 with multiple sclerosis.

The CDR3 DNA reads as TGCGCCAGCAGCCAAGCGATGACAGGGGGTTTTCAAGAGACCCAGTACTTC. As protein: CASSQAMTGGFQETQYF. The chain joins TRBV4-1 to TRBJ2-5; 9 bases line up with TRBD1. Germline assignment: CDR1 MGHRA and CDR2 YSYEKL. The CDR3 sequence is 17 residues long. Trimming at V came to 1 base and at J to 2 bases, leaving 8 bases not matched to a gene.

V and J are TRBV28 and TRBJ1-4; D might be TRBD1 (5 bases). The CDR3 has 13 residues. Germline loops: CDR1 MDHEN, CDR2 SYDVKM. The germline V and J ends were trimmed by 8 bases and 4 bases, with 11 bases remaining between them. The CDR3 DNA sequence: TGTGCCAGCCTGGGACTGAGTAATGAAAAACTGTTTTTT. Amino acid sequence: CASLGLSNEKLFF.

The V and J genes are TRBV5-5 and TRBJ2-3; 7 bases align to TRBD2. The V gene end was trimmed by 5 bases and the J gene end by 4 bases; junction bases not matched to a gene: 7. From germline, CDR1 is SGHKS and CDR2 YYEKEE (reference sequence). This CDR3 is built from 14 residues. For the CDR3, the DNA is TGTGCCAGCAGATACAGCGGGGTTGCAGATACGCAGTATTTT. Protein product: CASRYSGVADTQYF.

The CDR3 sequence is CASRGTGHSNQPQHF. CDR3 nucleotides: TGTGCCAGCAGGGGGACAGGCCATAGCAATCAGCCCCAGCATTTT. The chain links TRBV5-8 to TRBJ1-5; 8 bases are shared with TRBD1. V was clipped by 5 bases and J by 0 bases; unmatched bases: 4. The CDR3 is made up of 15 amino acids. Germline V gives CDR1 SGHTS, CDR2 YDEGEE.

In this sample, this clonotype turned up a few times. V gene TRBV5-1 combines with J gene TRBJ2-4; a weak D match, TRBD2 (6 bases). TRBJ2-7 explains the end of the DNA better; the J call may be wrong. Germline V CDR1 and CDR2: SGHRS, YFSETQ. This CDR3 region has 11 residues. This chain's CDR3 is CASRGEYEQYF. The CDR3 nucleotides read TGCGCCAGCCGCGGGGAATACGAGCAGTACTTC.

The CDR3 region is CSAGDRRYEQYF. CDR3 nucleotides: TGCAGCGCAGGGGACAGAAGATACGAGCAGTACTTC. V and J are TRBV29-1 and TRBJ2-7; 7 positions match TRBD1. J lost 4 bases, V lost 7 bases, and 7 bases had no gene match. This CDR3 has 12 amino acids. Germline V CDR1 and CDR2: SQVTM, ANQGSEA.

The chain joins TRBV5-1 to TRBJ2-1, with 9 bases fitting TRBD2. Germline V CDR1 and CDR2: SGHRS, YFSETQ. The CDR3 has 15 residues. Trimming took 1 base from V and 9 from J; bases not matched to a gene: 8. The CDR3 sequence is CASSLTSGFGIEQFF. CDR3 nucleotide sequence: TGCGCCAGCAGCTTGACTAGCGGGTTCGGGATTGAGCAGTTCTTC.

This clonotype occurred a few times. The CDR3 reads CSVVQGETQYF. The CDR3 bases are TGCAGCGTTGTCCAGGGTGAGACCCAGTACTTC. The rearrangement joins TRBV29-1 to TRBJ2-5, with D perhaps matching TRBD1 (5 bases). CDR1 is SQVTM and CDR2 is ANQGSEA in the germline V gene. V was shortened by 4 bases and J by 5 bases, with 8 bases between the two germline ends. The CDR3 is 11 amino acids. The complete variable domain, with remaining parts taken from reference TRBV29-1 and TRBJ2-5, reads SAVISQKPSRDICQRGTSLTIQCQVDSQVTMMFWYRQQPGQSLTLIATANQGSEATYESGFVIDKFPISRPNLTFSTLTVSNMSPEDSSIYLCSVVQGETQYFGPGTRLLVL.

This clonotype has only a few counts. The rearrangement uses TRBV6-2 or TRBV6-3 and TRBJ2-3, with D perhaps TRBD2 (5 bases). This CDR3 comprises 13 residues. From germline, CDR1 is MNHEY and CDR2 SVGEGT. V was cut by 10 bases and J by 4 bases, with 15 bases left in between. The CDR3 here is CATTRTGPDTQYF. The CDR3, as DNA: TGTGCCACGACGAGGACTGGCCCAGATACGCAGTATTTT.

This chain connects TRBV24-1 to TRBJ1-5; D unresolved. Trimming took off 1 base at V and 4 bases at J, with 10 bases between the two ends. The germline gives CDR1 KGHDR, CDR2 SFDVKD. The CDR3 runs to 15 residues. In DNA form, the CDR3 reads TGTGCCACCAGTGATTTAGGGCCACCAAATCAGCCCCAGCATTTT. It encodes CATSDLGPPNQPQHF.

This clonotype was recorded at least ten times. The rearrangement links TRBV4-2 to TRBJ2-7; TRBD2 might be the D (5 bases). This CDR3 comprises 17 residues. V was shortened by 0 bases and J by 3 bases, with 18 bases between the two germline ends. CDR1 LGHNA and CDR2 YNFKEQ come from the germline V gene. CDR3: CASSQDLRVASRYEQYF. The CDR3 DNA sequence: TGTGCCAGCAGCCAAGATCTTAGGGTGGCTAGCCGCTACGAGCAGTACTTC.

This clonotype was found a few times. The genes are TRBV5-1 and TRBJ2-3, with TRBD1 matching over 10 bases. The V gene end was trimmed by 3 bases and the J gene end by 4 bases; junction bases not matched to a gene: 2. This CDR3 comprises 14 residues. Germline V CDR1 and CDR2: SGHRS, YFSETQ. For the CDR3, the DNA is TGCGCCAGCAGCTGGACAGGGGGTTCAGATACGCAGTATTTT. This gives the protein CASSWTGGSDTQYF.

The chain couples TRBV6-4 to TRBJ1-1; D gene unclear. This CDR3 has 13 residues. V was shortened by 6 bases and J by 5 bases, with 13 bases between the two germline ends. The germline gives CDR1 MRHNA, CDR2 SNTAGT. The CDR3 loop is CASRQQEGTEAFF. Written as DNA, the CDR3 is TGTGCCAGCAGGCAGCAAGAAGGTACTGAAGCTTTCTTT.

This clonotype was recorded a few times. This chain joins TRBV7-9 and TRBJ2-3, with TRBD2 matching over 7 bases. CDR3 size: 16 residues. Looked up from germline, CDR1 is SEHNR and CDR2 is FQNEAQ (reference sequence). With V trimmed by 4 bases and J by 2 bases, 9 bases remained unmatched. DNA of the CDR3: TGTGCCAGCAGCTACCCTAAGGCGGGGGACACAGATACGCAGTATTTT. Translating gives CASSYPKAGDTDTQYF.

The genes are TRBV7-9 and TRBJ2-7; D is unclear. Germline lookup yields CDR1 SEHNR and CDR2 FQNEAQ (reference sequence). V gave up 5 bases and J gave up 2 bases, with 10 bases separating them. The CDR3 loop spans 13 amino acids. CDR3 region: CASSPTDTYEQYF. The CDR3 coding sequence is TGTGCCAGCAGCCCTACAGATACCTACGAGCAGTACTTC.

In its sample, this clonotype was seen a few times. The V and J genes are TRBV5-1 and TRBJ2-5; tentative D call: TRBD1 (6 bases). CDR1 is SGHRS, CDR2 YFSETQ, per germline. CDR3 size: 13 residues. Between the trimmed V and J ends, which lost 4 bases and 2 bases, there was a span of 9 bases. The CDR3 loop is CASSVTGQETQYF. In nucleotides, the CDR3 is TGCGCCAGCAGCGTGACAGGACAAGAGACCCAGTACTTC.

This clonotype came up a few times. The chain employs TRBV4-2 and TRBJ1-4, with no clear D. V dropped 1 base and J dropped 8 bases, with 8 bases sitting between them. Germline CDR1 reads LGHNA; CDR2 reads YNFKEQ. This CDR3 has 13 residues. The CDR3 nucleotides read TGTGCCAGCAGCCAAGGGTCTTTGGAAAAACTGTTTTTT. Its translation: CASSQGSLEKLFF.

The chain has TRBV20-1 and TRBJ1-2; D is uncertain. Germline-derived CDR1 and CDR2 are DFQATT and SNEGSKA (reference sequence). The CDR3 contains 8 residues. CDR3 sequence (DNA): TGCTCTCCCTATGGCTACACCTTC. This codes for CSPYGYTF.

This chain connects TRBV3-1 to TRBJ2-5; TRBD2 matches 7 bases. Germline V gives CDR1 LGHDT, CDR2 YNNKEL (reference sequence). V lost 8 bases to trimming and J lost 2 bases; unmatched junction nucleotides: 8. The CDR3 contains 14 residues. The CDR3 DNA reads as TGTGCCAGCCGTCTGCGCGGGGGTCAAGAGACCCAGTACTTC. This codes for CASRLRGGQETQYF.